The 26 T cell receptor beta chains below come from one sample, sequenced in a study of regulatory dendritic cells for organ transplantation (dated by TCRdb to the late 2010s). The method was the immunoSEQ multiplex PCR assay. TCRdb retrieved this table from immuneACCESS and kept in-frame rearrangements only. Not all clones are present; in checked studies, unresolved V genes account for under half, and no reason is known for the remainder. The sample table holds over 10,000 clones, of which around two thirds were seen once. 0.55% to 0.75% of the sample comes from the top ten. Sorted T cell subsets were CFSE-labeled and co-cultured for around five days with allogeneic regulatory or mature dendritic cells at a 1:10 DC:T ratio. Their cognate antigens are unknown. Sequencing input: naive CD4+ T cells from blood cultured with regulatory dendritic cells. The sample's cell subset or site, from its label and the paper: CD45RA+ naive T cells. The receptors originated from a human donor in good health.

The rearrangement uses TRBV7-9 and TRBJ2-1, with 9 positions matching TRBD2. Looked up from germline, CDR1 is SEHNR and CDR2 is FQNEAQ (reference sequence). V lost 5 bases and J lost 6; bases outside the gene matches: 8. The CDR3 loop spans 15 amino acids. The CDR3, as DNA: TGTGCCAGCAGCCCTCCGGGACTAGCAGGCAATGAGCAGTTCTTC. Translated, it gives CASSPPGLAGNEQFF.

This clone was seen only once. The V and J genes are TRBV2 and TRBJ2-5; TRBD1 agrees at 7 bases. Per the germline V gene, CDR1 is SNHLY and CDR2 is FYNNEI. Germline trimming cut 4 bases from V and 3 bases from J; bases unmatched to any gene: 2. The CDR3 runs 13 residues. The CDR3, as DNA: TGTGCCAGCAGTGGGGACAGAGAAGAGACCCAGTACTTC. Residues: CASSGDREETQYF. The full variable domain, completed using reference TRBV2 and TRBJ2-5, is EPEVTQTPSHQVTQMGQEVILRCVPISNHLYFYWYRQILGQKVEFLVSFYNNEISEKSEIFDDQFSVERPDGSNFTLKIRSTKLEDSAMYFCASSGDREETQYFGPGTRLLVL.

The chain carries TRBV2 and TRBJ1-1; 9 bases are a match to TRBD1. CDR3 length: 16 amino acids. Per the germline V gene, CDR1 is SNHLY and CDR2 is FYNNEI. V shed 9 bases and J 1 base; nucleotides not matched to a gene: 12. The CDR3 loop reads CARARDRGGTNTEAFF. The CDR3 region has the DNA TGTGCCAGAGCCCGCGACAGGGGGGGTACGAACACTGAAGCTTTCTTT.

The V and J genes are TRBV6-5 and TRBJ2-7; D is uncertain. Trimming took off 5 bases at V and 5 bases at J, with 13 bases between the two ends. Looked up from germline, CDR1 is MNHEY and CDR2 is SVGAGI. The CDR3 extends over 13 amino acids. The CDR3 is CASSRPGTDEQYF. CDR3 nucleotides: TGTGCCAGCAGTCGCCCGGGTACGGACGAGCAGTACTTC.

This chain joins TRBV19 and TRBJ2-2, with D maybe TRBD1 (6 bases). V lost 1 base and J 2 bases, leaving 14 bases between the germline ends. Germline-derived CDR1 and CDR2 are LNHDA and SQIVND (reference sequence). This CDR3 has 17 residues. CDR3 amino acids: CASSIATGIPNTGELFF. CDR3 bases: TGTGCCAGTAGTATAGCCACAGGGATCCCAAACACCGGGGAGCTGTTTTTT.

The chain combines TRBV5-8 with TRBJ2-5; D may be TRBD1 (5 bases). The J call may be in error: the DNA end matches TRBJ2-7 better. The V gene's germline CDR1 is SGHTS and CDR2 YDEGEE. CDR3 length equals 13 residues. The CDR3, as DNA: TGTGCCAGCAGCATCGACAGATCCTACGAGCAGTACTTC. Protein: CASSIDRSYEQYF.

The gene calls are TRBV5-1 and TRBJ1-2, with 7 bases fitting TRBD1. Germline values: CDR1 SGHRS, CDR2 YFSETQ. The CDR3 is 16 amino acids. V lost 0 bases to trimming and J lost 4 bases; unmatched junction nucleotides: 9. This chain's CDR3 is CASSLEGTAVGYGYTF. CDR3 sequence (DNA): TGCGCCAGCAGCTTGGAGGGGACAGCGGTAGGCTATGGCTACACCTTC.

The chain carries TRBV6-4 and TRBJ1-3, with a weak D call TRBD1 (6 bases). The germline gives CDR1 MRHNA, CDR2 SNTAGT. Deletions cut 6 bases from V and 4 bases from J, with 13 bases between. The CDR3 length is 14 residues. The CDR3 DNA sequence: TGTGCCAGCAGCGCCGGGACATTAGGAAACACCATATATTTT. This codes for CASSAGTLGNTIYF.

The chain has TRBV19 and TRBJ1-1; 7 bases are a match to TRBD1. CDR1 and CDR2 (germline): LNHDA, SQIVND (reference sequence). Losses at the gene ends were 7 bases for V and 5 bases for J; bases not matched to a gene: 13. The CDR3 covers 15 residues. The CDR3 here is CASTEGGQSGTEAFF. DNA of the CDR3: TGTGCCAGTACCGAAGGGGGACAGAGTGGGACTGAAGCTTTCTTT.

CDR3 amino acids: CASSSQGIRTDTQYF. In DNA form, the CDR3 reads TGTGCCAGCAGCTCTCAGGGAATTCGCACAGATACGCAGTATTTT. The V gene is TRBV7-8, the J gene TRBJ2-3, with a possible D match to TRBD1 (5 bases). Germline CDR1 SGHVS, CDR2 FQNEAQ. Trimming left V 4 bases short and J 1 base short, with 12 bases between. This CDR3 is 15 amino acids long.

The genes are TRBV15 and TRBJ2-7, with D unresolved. Trimming removed 0 bases from V and 8 bases from J, with 14 bases in between. The CDR3 consists of 14 residues. In germline, CDR1 is LNHNV, CDR2 YYDKDF (reference sequence). CDR3 in amino acids: CATSRDLDSHQQYF. The CDR3 DNA reads TGTGCCACCAGCAGAGATCTAGACTCCCACCAGCAGTACTTC.

This clone was counted between two and nine times. The chain recombines TRBV7-8 with TRBJ2-7, with D possibly being TRBD1 (6 bases). The V end was cut by 5 bases, the J end by 2 bases, with 13 bases between. Germline values: CDR1 SGHVS, CDR2 FQNEAQ. The CDR3 runs to 14 residues. DNA of the CDR3: TGTGCCAGCAGCAGGGGGACGCCTCCCTACGAGCAGTACTTC. Amino acids: CASSRGTPPYEQYF.

In the case of this clone: The junction does not match germline at one end; this may be a read error. Other DNA sequences in the sample encode the same CDR3. The chain carries TRBV4-1 and TRBJ2-2; the D is unclear. Germline loops: CDR1 MGHRA, CDR2 YSYEKL. The CDR3 totals 15 residues. CDR3 nucleotides: TGCGCCAGTAGCCAAGAGGCAGGGAACACCGGGGAGCTGTTTTTT. Its translation is CASSQEAGNTGELFF.

The gene calls are TRBV4-2 and TRBJ2-1; TRBD1 matches 8 bases. The CDR3 extends over 13 amino acids. Germline loops: CDR1 LGHNA, CDR2 YNFKEQ. V lost 2 bases to trimming and J lost 12 bases; unmatched junction nucleotides: 6. CDR3 sequence: CASSQPDREGQFF. The CDR3 region has the DNA TGTGCCAGCAGCCAACCGGACAGGGAAGGGCAGTTCTTC.

The chain has TRBV5-4 and TRBJ1-1; tentatively, D is TRBD1 (6 bases). Germline values: CDR1 SGHNT, CDR2 YYREEE (reference sequence). Trimming took 4 bases from V and 0 from J, leaving 13 bases between them. This CDR3 region has 15 residues. The CDR3 DNA reads as TGTGCCAGCAGCGTAGGGGGTCAACTGAACACTGAAGCTTTCTTT. Translation gives CASSVGGQLNTEAFF.

CDR3 residues: CASSSRTGLSYGYTF. The CDR3 nucleotides read TGCGCCAGCAGCTCCCGGACAGGGCTAAGCTATGGCTACACCTTC. The J gene is TRBJ1-2, the V gene TRBV4-1, with TRBD1 matching over 8 bases. The CDR3 has 15 amino acids. CDR1 and CDR2 from the germline V gene are MGHRA and YSYEKL. V lost 5 bases to trimming and J lost 4 bases; unmatched junction nucleotides: 9.

The chain links TRBV10-3 to TRBJ2-3; 9 bases map to TRBD2. Germline lookup yields CDR1 ENHRY and CDR2 SYGVKD. The trim removed 4 bases at V and 1 base at J, leaving 6 bases unmatched. The CDR3 is made up of 16 amino acids. The CDR3 loop is CAISGLAGVGTDTQYF. The CDR3 DNA follows: TGTGCCATCAGTGGGTTAGCGGGGGTCGGCACAGATACGCAGTATTTT.

This sequence joins TRBV7-2 and TRBJ1-1, with TRBD1 as a possible D gene (5 bases). V lost 2 bases, J lost 3 bases, and 7 bases lay in between. CDR3 length: 13 amino acids. Germline assignment: CDR1 SGHTA and CDR2 FQGNSA. The CDR3 region has the DNA TGTGCCAGCAGCTTATCCAGGGACACTGAAGCTTTCTTT. Protein: CASSLSRDTEAFF.

Of note for this clone: No DNA is shown, since the ends of the CDR3 on it are uncertain; the CDR3 is the one TCRdb lists. The chain recombines TRBV12-2 with TRBJ1-5. TRBV12-2 is termed a pseudogene. The CDR3 has 15 residues if both end residues are counted. CDR3 region: CASRVGPGTNQPQHF.

The chain is built from TRBV11-2 and TRBJ1-2, with a weak D call TRBD1 (5 bases). The germline gives CDR1 SGHAT, CDR2 FQNNGV. The ends were cut back, 2 bases at V and 3 bases at J, with 13 bases in the middle. The CDR3 has 15 residues. DNA for the CDR3: TGTGCCAGCAGCTTACGGGGGGGTGAGGACTATGGCTACACCTTC. Its protein is CASSLRGGEDYGYTF.

In its sample, this clone was seen once. At one end, the junction sequence differs from germline, possibly due to a read error. This sequence joins TRBV10-3 and TRBJ2-3; 7 bases are shared with TRBD1. The CDR3 contains 12 residues. Germline CDR1 and CDR2: ENHRY and SYGVKD. The CDR3 is CAVSDREDTQYF. The DNA of the CDR3 is TGTGCCGTCAGTGACAGGGAAGATACGCAGTATTTT.

The chain has TRBV5-1 and TRBJ2-5, with TRBD1 identical over 9 bases. This CDR3 comprises 14 residues. V shed 3 bases, J shed 5 bases, and the junction held 5 bases outside the gene matches. From germline, CDR1 is SGHRS and CDR2 YFSETQ. The CDR3 loop reads CASSSQGAQETQYF. The CDR3, as DNA: TGCGCCAGCAGCTCACAGGGGGCGCAGGAGACCCAGTACTTC.

V and J are TRBV11-3 and TRBJ1-4; D is ambiguous. V lost 5 bases and J 0 bases, leaving 13 bases between the germline ends. Germline CDR1 SGHNT, CDR2 YENEEA. The CDR3 is made up of 16 amino acids. CDR3 loop: CASSRRQIATNEKLFF. The CDR3, as DNA: TGTGCCAGCAGCCGTAGACAAATCGCAACTAATGAAAAACTGTTTTTT.

The V and J genes are TRBV2 and TRBJ2-3, with 7 positions matching TRBD2. The CDR3 covers 15 residues. V dropped 5 bases and J dropped 5; count of bases not matched to a gene: 10. CDR1 and CDR2 from the germline V gene are SNHLY and FYNNEI. In DNA form, the CDR3 reads TGTGCCAGCAGTAGGGAGCGGGGTTCAGGAGATACGCAGTATTTT. Translation gives CASSRERGSGDTQYF. The variable domain in full, with the rest retrieved from reference TRBV2 and TRBJ2-3, is EPEVTQTPSHQVTQMGQEVILRCVPISNHLYFYWYRQILGQKVEFLVSFYNNEISEKSEIFDDQFSVERPDGSNFTLKIRSTKLEDSAMYFCASSRERGSGDTQYFGPGTRLTVL.

Note on this clone: Relative to the germline gene, one junction end is altered; a read error may explain this. This chain joins TRBV4-1 and TRBJ2-3; 8 bases are shared with TRBD1. The CDR3 consists of 17 residues. Germline CDR1 reads MGHRA; CDR2 reads YSYEKL. In DNA form, the CDR3 reads TGCGCCAGCACCCAAGATTCGGACAGGGCTAGCACAGATACGCAGTATTTT. This sequence encodes CASTQDSDRASTDTQYF.

DNA of the CDR3: TGTGCCAGCAGCTTAGATTTGCGGACAGGGGGCCTATACTCTGGAAACACCATATATTTT. As protein: CASSLDLRTGGLYSGNTIYF. The V call is TRBV11-2, the J call TRBJ1-3; 11 nucleotides agree with TRBD1. This CDR3 comprises 20 residues. Germline trimming cut 0 bases from V and 0 bases from J; bases unmatched to any gene: 10. The V gene's germline CDR1 is SGHAT and CDR2 FQNNGV.